This passage covers 4 T cell receptor beta chains from one sample sequenced in a study of T cells in narcolepsy. Profiled with immunoSEQ multiplex PCR; TCRdb holds only in-frame clones, not every one. The table records around 30,000 clones, roughly 78% of them present only once. Sequencing was carried out using CD45RA- memory CD4+ T cells from PBMCs. These receptors were obtained from a human donor with narcolepsy.

This clone is a singleton in its sample. The V gene is TRBV29-1, the J gene TRBJ2-1; D uncertain. CDR1 and CDR2 (germline): SQVTM, ANQGSEA. The CDR3 covers 13 residues. The CDR3 DNA follows: TGCAGGGTCTCTTTTCCGGGTTACAATGAGCAGTTCTTC. Protein sequence: CRVSFPGYNEQFF.

V usage is TRBV12-5 and J usage is TRBJ2-7; tentative D call: TRBD2 (5 bases). V was clipped by 5 bases and J by 0 bases, with 14 bases between them. Germline assignment: CDR1 LGHNT and CDR2 FRNRAP. CDR3 length equals 15 residues. The CDR3 loop is CASGPATGFSYEQYF. The CDR3 nucleotides are TGTGCTAGTGGTCCGGCGACGGGGTTCTCCTACGAGCAGTACTTC.

The chain joins TRBV2 to TRBJ2-3; a possible D gene is TRBD2 (5 bases). From germline, CDR1 is SNHLY and CDR2 FYNNEI. Between the trimmed V and J ends, which lost 8 bases and 6 bases, there was a span of 21 bases. This CDR3 contains 15 residues. This CDR3 reads CASRSERGSRDTQYF. CDR3 in DNA: TGTGCCAGCCGCAGTGAACGGGGTTCGCGGGATACGCAGTATTTT.

This clone has just a few counts. The gene calls are TRBV7-9 and TRBJ1-1; D may be TRBD1 (6 bases). V lost 4 bases and J lost 5, with 14 bases in between. The CDR3 has 14 residues. Germline values: CDR1 SEHNR, CDR2 FQNEAQ (reference sequence). Here the CDR3 reads CASSSRRGLTEAFF. The DNA of the CDR3 is TGTGCCAGCAGCTCCCGCAGGGGTTTGACTGAAGCTTTCTTT.